This T cell receptor (beta chain) was profiled in a study of spatial heterogeneity in lung cancer. Broader study findings: How many expanded intratumoral alpha and beta TCRs were present tracked the tumor mutation count, which was a count of nonsynonymous mutations.

Every TCR cDNA molecule bore its own unique molecular identifier. MiXCR, applied by TCRdb to the 5' RACE reads, yields one record per CDR3 protein. The sample records 5,500 to 8,500 distinct CDR3 sequences, less than 15% being singletons. Time point specified: sample taken at primary tumor resection. This clonotype was detected many times. What it binds is not known. Sequences were derived from lung tumor tissue, sampled at surgery. The receptor comes from a male donor with early-stage non-small cell lung cancer.

This chain's CDR3 is CASSYGGQYEQYV. The CDR3 nucleotides read TGTGCCAGCAGTTACGGGGGGCAATACGAGCAGTACGTC. The chain is built from TRBV6-6 and TRBJ2-7; D assignment may be TRBD1 or TRBD2 (6 bases each). CDR1 MNHNY and CDR2 SVGAGI come from the germline V gene (reference sequence). V lost 2 bases, J lost 4 bases, and 9 bases lay in between. The CDR3 spans 13 residues.